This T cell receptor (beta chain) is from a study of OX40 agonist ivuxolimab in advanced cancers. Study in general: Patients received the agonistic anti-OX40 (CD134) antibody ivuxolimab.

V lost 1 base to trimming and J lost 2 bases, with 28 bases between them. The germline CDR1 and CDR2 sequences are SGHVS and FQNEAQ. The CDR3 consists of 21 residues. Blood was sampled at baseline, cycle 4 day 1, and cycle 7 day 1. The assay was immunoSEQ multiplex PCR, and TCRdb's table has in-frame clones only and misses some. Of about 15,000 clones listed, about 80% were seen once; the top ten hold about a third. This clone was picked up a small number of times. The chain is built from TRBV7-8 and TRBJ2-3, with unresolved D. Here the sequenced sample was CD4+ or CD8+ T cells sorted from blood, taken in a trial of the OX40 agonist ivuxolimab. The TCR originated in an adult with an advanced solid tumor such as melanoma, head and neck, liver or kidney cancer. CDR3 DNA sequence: TGTGCCAGCAGCTTAGAGGTTCCGTTTAGGGCCACGAGCTTACACACAGATACGCAGTATTTT. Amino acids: CASSLEVPFRATSLHTDTQYF.